The clone carrying this TCR beta chain came up many times. Its antigen is undetermined. Looked up from germline, CDR1 is GTSNPN and CDR2 is SVGIG (reference sequence). V was shortened by 5 bases and J by 10 bases, with 15 bases between the two germline ends. CDR3 length: 12 amino acids. The sample originates from a study of early T cells in non-severe SARS-CoV-2 infection. As for the study in general: Sequencing of unsorted whole blood was done on bulk RNA, leaving chains unpaired.

Separate cDNA molecules each had unique molecular identifiers attached to them. TCRdb re-called the 5' RACE reads with MiXCR, one entry per CDR3 protein. Of 35,000 to 40,000 distinct CDR3 sequences listed, around 4.6% are singletons. Findings of the study overall: Matching results from VDJdb favored anti-spike CD8 responses, leaving private and CD4 specificities undetected.

The sequence was obtained from an adult who was a healthcare worker with PCR-confirmed SARS-CoV-2 infection or an uninfected control (not recorded which). This chain connects TRBV30 to TRBJ2-1; possible D gene TRBD1, 6 bases. The material sequenced was whole blood. CDR3 nucleotide sequence: TGTGCCTGGGGACAGTCCGTAAGGGAGCAGTTCTTC. Amino acid sequence: CAWGQSVREQFF.